This TCR beta chain was observed in a study of regulatory T cells in long-lasting Graves disease. The time point: newly diagnosed GD, antithyroid drugs for less than 3 months. Researchers made the TCR library from RNA that was extracted from PBMCs. CDR3-region Arm-PCR and iRepertoire HTBI primers produced the TCR beta libraries. TCRdb analysed the multiplex PCR reads with MiXCR anew, one entry per CDR3 protein. The sample has under 700,000 distinct CDR3 sequences, about 16% seen once. This clonotype was seen many times. This sample was also put to use in a study of T cells in Graves' hyperthyroidism and ophthalmopathy.

The TCR was taken from a middle-aged woman with Graves disease. The sample consisted of peripheral blood mononuclear cells (PBMCs), taken at new diagnosis, from a patient treated with antithyroid drugs.

The CDR3, as DNA: TGTGCCAGCAGCTCGGGAGGGCCTGAAGCTTTCTTT. It yields the protein CASSSGGPEAFF. This rearrangement joins TRBV3-1 to TRBJ1-1; no definite D call. Looked up from germline, CDR1 is LGHDT and CDR2 is YNNKEL (reference sequence). Trimming left V 5 bases short and J 6 bases short, with 10 bases between. This CDR3 is built from 12 residues.